Listed below are T cell receptor beta chains from one sample, sequenced in a study of T-cell memory formation after mild COVID-19. TCRdb redid the calling of the 5' RACE reads with MiXCR, one entry per CDR3 protein. The data show some 180,000 distinct CDR3 sequences, approximately 17% seen once. Sequencing input: PBMCs or a T cell subset sorted from them (not recorded which). Source of these receptors: a man in his late teens or twenties who had mild COVID-19 (a few samples of this study predate the infection). Cell type and time point are not known. Both conserved end residues are part of each CDR3. The D gene is left open where the match is weak. Clone size is stated in some rows and not others, as once, few, many or a class when expanded.

j_call: TRBJ1-1; v_call: TRBV23-1; d_call: .; cdr3_length: 13; clone_size: few; cdr3_nt: TGCGCCAGCGGCGACAGTACCAACACTGAAGCTTTCTTT; cdr3_aa: CASGDSTNTEAFF
j_call: TRBJ2-3; v_call: TRBV20-1; d_call: TRBD2; cdr3_length: 12; clone_size: .; cdr3_nt: TGCGGGGGGGTTGGCGGTACAGATACGCAGTATTTT; cdr3_aa: CGGVGGTDTQYF
j_call: TRBJ2-1; v_call: TRBV12-3/TRBV12-4; d_call: .; cdr3_length: 16; clone_size: .; cdr3_nt: TGTGCCAGCAGTTTTGAACAGGACCTATCCTACAATGAGCAGTTCTTC; cdr3_aa: CASSFEQDLSYNEQFF
j_call: TRBJ2-2; v_call: TRBV6-6; d_call: TRBD1; cdr3_length: 16; clone_size: .; cdr3_nt: TGTGCCAGCAGGGATAACAGGGGGCGCGACACCGGGGAGCTGTTTTTT; cdr3_aa: CASRDNRGRDTGELFF
j_call: TRBJ1-1; v_call: TRBV5-1; d_call: .; cdr3_length: 13; clone_size: .; cdr3_nt: TGCGCCAGCACAGAATTGGAGGGGACTGAAGCTTTCTTT; cdr3_aa: CASTELEGTEAFF
j_call: TRBJ2-5; v_call: TRBV2; d_call: .; cdr3_length: 12; clone_size: few; cdr3_nt: TGTGCCACGCAGGGTTCGGGAGAGACCCAGTACTTC; cdr3_aa: CATQGSGETQYF
j_call: TRBJ1-1; v_call: TRBV19; d_call: .; cdr3_length: 14; clone_size: .; cdr3_nt: TGTGCCAGTAGTACGGAGGGGACCTTCACTGAAGCTTTCTTT; cdr3_aa: CASSTEGTFTEAFF
j_call: TRBJ2-3; v_call: TRBV25-1; d_call: .; cdr3_length: 12; clone_size: few; cdr3_nt: TGTGCCAGCAGTGACTATACAGATACGCAGTATTTT; cdr3_aa: CASSDYTDTQYF
j_call: TRBJ2-5; v_call: TRBV7-9; d_call: .; cdr3_length: 15; clone_size: few; cdr3_nt: TGTGCCAGCAGCTTCCACGGGACGACCCAAGAGACCCAGTACTTC; cdr3_aa: CASSFHGTTQETQYF
j_call: TRBJ2-5; v_call: TRBV6-2/TRBV6-3; d_call: TRBD1; cdr3_length: 13; clone_size: .; cdr3_nt: TGTGCCAGCAGTGGACAGGGTTCAGAGACCCAGTACTTC; cdr3_aa: CASSGQGSETQYF
j_call: TRBJ1-1; v_call: TRBV18; d_call: TRBD1; cdr3_length: 14; clone_size: few; cdr3_nt: TGTGCCAGCTCACCACCCGAGACAGGGGTAAGGGCTTTCTTT; cdr3_aa: CASSPPETGVRAFF
j_call: TRBJ2-3; v_call: TRBV3-1; d_call: .; cdr3_length: 15; clone_size: few; cdr3_nt: TGTGCCAGCAGCCAAGGCGGGGCCCCCACGGATACGCAGTATTTT; cdr3_aa: CASSQGGAPTDTQYF
j_call: TRBJ1-4; v_call: TRBV7-9; d_call: .; cdr3_length: 15; clone_size: .; cdr3_nt: TGTGCCAGCAGCTTATCGGTCCACCCCCCTGAAAAACTGTTTTTT; cdr3_aa: CASSLSVHPPEKLFF
j_call: TRBJ2-7; v_call: TRBV7-6; d_call: TRBD2; cdr3_length: 14; clone_size: .; cdr3_nt: TGTGCCAGCAGCCGGACTAGTGCTGACTACGAGCAGTACTTC; cdr3_aa: CASSRTSADYEQYF
j_call: TRBJ2-3; v_call: TRBV6-5; d_call: TRBD2; cdr3_length: 16; clone_size: few; cdr3_nt: TGTGCCAGCAGTTACTCTAGCGGGGCATCCTACGCTACGCAGTATTTT; cdr3_aa: CASSYSSGASYATQYF
j_call: TRBJ1-5; v_call: TRBV12-3/TRBV12-4; d_call: .; cdr3_length: 13; clone_size: .; cdr3_nt: TGTGCCAGCAGTTTTTATCGGTCCGGGACCCAGCATTTT; cdr3_aa: CASSFYRSGTQHF
j_call: TRBJ2-1; v_call: TRBV24-1; d_call: .; cdr3_length: 13; clone_size: .; cdr3_nt: TGTGCCACCAGTGACCGAGGGAACAATGAGCAGTTCTTC; cdr3_aa: CATSDRGNNEQFF
j_call: TRBJ2-1; v_call: TRBV20-1; d_call: .; cdr3_length: 12; clone_size: few; cdr3_nt: TGCAGTGCTGGACGCGAGGGCGATGAGCAGTTCTTC; cdr3_aa: CSAGREGDEQFF
j_call: TRBJ2-4; v_call: TRBV28; d_call: .; cdr3_length: 12; clone_size: .; cdr3_nt: TGTGCCAGCAGTTTACTGCAACAGGGCAAGTACTTC; cdr3_aa: CASSLLQQGKYF
j_call: TRBJ2-1; v_call: TRBV4-3; d_call: .; cdr3_length: 12; clone_size: few; cdr3_nt: TGCGCCAGCAGCCAAGATGGCGGAGAGCAGTTCTTC; cdr3_aa: CASSQDGGEQFF
j_call: TRBJ1-2; v_call: TRBV7-9; d_call: .; cdr3_length: 16; clone_size: few; cdr3_nt: TGTGCCAGCAGCCCTCTTGGTAGGACAGCTAACTATGGCTACACCTTC; cdr3_aa: CASSPLGRTANYGYTF
j_call: TRBJ1-2; v_call: TRBV2; d_call: TRBD1; cdr3_length: 14; clone_size: .; cdr3_nt: TGTGCCAGCACTTGGGACAGTTCTAACTATGGCTACACCTTC; cdr3_aa: CASTWDSSNYGYTF
j_call: TRBJ2-3; v_call: TRBV10-3; d_call: .; cdr3_length: 14; clone_size: few; cdr3_nt: TGTGCCATCAGTTACGACATCAGGGGAGATACGCAGTATTTT; cdr3_aa: CAISYDIRGDTQYF
j_call: TRBJ2-2; v_call: TRBV7-3; d_call: TRBD2; cdr3_length: 14; clone_size: .; cdr3_nt: TGTGCCAGCAGCACACGACTAGCGGGCGGGGAGCTGTTTTTT; cdr3_aa: CASSTRLAGGELFF
j_call: TRBJ1-1; v_call: TRBV3-1; d_call: .; cdr3_length: 13; clone_size: .; cdr3_nt: TGTGCCAGCAGAACTGCGCAGGACACTGAAGCTTTCTTT; cdr3_aa: CASRTAQDTEAFF
j_call: TRBJ2-1; v_call: TRBV4-2; d_call: TRBD1; cdr3_length: 15; clone_size: .; cdr3_nt: TGTGCCAGCAGCCAAGGACAGGGGGCTTTCAATGAGCAGTTCTTC; cdr3_aa: CASSQGQGAFNEQFF
j_call: TRBJ1-1; v_call: TRBV6-5; d_call: .; cdr3_length: 11; clone_size: few; cdr3_nt: TGTGCCAGTCGGATGAACACTGAAGCTTTCTTT; cdr3_aa: CASRMNTEAFF
j_call: TRBJ1-2; v_call: TRBV20-1; d_call: .; cdr3_length: 12; clone_size: few; cdr3_nt: TGCAGTGTTCCGCTCCCGAGCCAAGGCTACACCTTC; cdr3_aa: CSVPLPSQGYTF
j_call: TRBJ2-7; v_call: TRBV29-1; d_call: TRBD1; cdr3_length: 12; clone_size: few; cdr3_nt: TGCAGCGTTCGGACAGGGGGCTACGAGCAGTACTTC; cdr3_aa: CSVRTGGYEQYF
j_call: TRBJ2-5; v_call: TRBV5-1; d_call: .; cdr3_length: 13; clone_size: few; cdr3_nt: TGCGCCAGCAGCTTCTGGGTGCGGGAGACCCAGTACTTC; cdr3_aa: CASSFWVRETQYF
j_call: TRBJ2-5; v_call: TRBV7-2; d_call: TRBD2; cdr3_length: 15; clone_size: few; cdr3_nt: TGTGCCAGCAGCTTGTGGCGGGGGGCCCAAGAGACCCAGTACTTC; cdr3_aa: CASSLWRGAQETQYF
j_call: TRBJ2-7; v_call: TRBV5-1; d_call: .; cdr3_length: 14; clone_size: few; cdr3_nt: TGCGCCAGCACAGAGAATGGGGAGGTCAACGAGCAGTACTTC; cdr3_aa: CASTENGEVNEQYF
j_call: TRBJ1-2; v_call: TRBV5-5; d_call: TRBD1; cdr3_length: 16; clone_size: .; cdr3_nt: TGTGCCAGCAGATTCAGGCAGGGGGCTAGAAACTATGGCTACACCTTC; cdr3_aa: CASRFRQGARNYGYTF
j_call: TRBJ2-5; v_call: TRBV27; d_call: TRBD2; cdr3_length: 15; clone_size: .; cdr3_nt: TGTGCCAGCAGTCCCCGCAGGGCGGGGGGAGAGACCCAGTACTTC; cdr3_aa: CASSPRRAGGETQYF
j_call: TRBJ1-5; v_call: TRBV18; d_call: .; cdr3_length: 15; clone_size: few; cdr3_nt: TGTGCCAGCTCACCTCCAGGGGCGGTTGATCAGCCCCAGCATTTT; cdr3_aa: CASSPPGAVDQPQHF
j_call: TRBJ2-5; v_call: TRBV20-1; d_call: TRBD1; cdr3_length: 12; clone_size: few; cdr3_nt: TGCAGTGCTTGGGGACAGCAAGAGACCCAGTACTTC; cdr3_aa: CSAWGQQETQYF
j_call: TRBJ1-5; v_call: TRBV12-3/TRBV12-4; d_call: .; cdr3_length: 14; clone_size: few; cdr3_nt: TGTGCCAGCAGTCCCCGGACGAGCCCTTGGCCCCAGCATTTT; cdr3_aa: CASSPRTSPWPQHF
j_call: TRBJ2-7; v_call: TRBV20-1; d_call: TRBD2; cdr3_length: 14; clone_size: .; cdr3_nt: TGCAGTGCTAGATCGGGACTAGCGGAGTACGAGCAGTACTTC; cdr3_aa: CSARSGLAEYEQYF
j_call: TRBJ1-1; v_call: TRBV24-1; d_call: .; cdr3_length: 13; clone_size: .; cdr3_nt: TGTGCCACCAGTGGAGAACTGAACACTGAAGCTTTCTTT; cdr3_aa: CATSGELNTEAFF